The 29 T cell receptor beta chains given below trace back to one sample, sequenced in a study of shared clonotypes between healthy human individuals (dated by TCRdb to 2019 to 2021). Library prep was done by the immunoSEQ multiplex PCR assay. This immuneACCESS table, as held by TCRdb, lists in-frame sequences with V and J called but not all clones. Of the missing ones, under half trace to an unresolved V gene in checked studies; the others have no known cause. Present in this sample are about 1 million clones, roughly 80% of which were seen just once. About 1.5% of the sample lies in the top ten. Sequences were obtained from memory CD4+ T cells sorted from blood. Reading the label with the study, this specimen's cell subset or site is: CD45RA-negative fraction. The receptors originated from a man younger than 35 in good health.

This clone was seen once. The rearrangement uses TRBV2 and TRBJ1-3; 10 bases are a match to TRBD1. J was trimmed by 2 bases and V by 4 bases; bases with no gene match: 5. In germline, CDR1 is SNHLY, CDR2 FYNNEI. CDR3 length: 16 amino acids. CDR3 coding DNA: TGTGCCAGCAGTGTATTGACAGGGGGCACTGGAAACACCATATATTTT. Amino acids: CASSVLTGGTGNTIYF. Complete variable domain (other parts from reference TRBV2 and TRBJ1-3): EPEVTQTPSHQVTQMGQEVILRCVPISNHLYFYWYRQILGQKVEFLVSFYNNEISEKSEIFDDQFSVERPDGSNFTLKIRSTKLEDSAMYFCASSVLTGGTGNTIYFGEGSWLTVV.

The V call is TRBV2, the J call TRBJ1-2; a possible D gene is TRBD1 (6 bases). Trimming stripped 2 bases from V and 0 bases from J, with 10 bases between. The germline gives CDR1 SNHLY, CDR2 FYNNEI. CDR3 length: 15 amino acids. CDR3 loop: CASSEFRTANYGYTF. CDR3 DNA sequence: TGTGCCAGCAGTGAATTCAGGACAGCTAACTATGGCTACACCTTC.

J is TRBJ2-5 and V is TRBV2, with 10 bases identical to TRBD1. Per germline, CDR1 SNHLY and CDR2 FYNNEI. This CDR3 spans 11 amino acids. With 10 bases clipped from V and 14 bases from J, the junction kept 10 bases outside the gene matches. As DNA, the CDR3 is TGTGCCATTACACTCGGACAGGGGGTCTACTTC. It specifies CAITLGQGVYF.

The gene calls are TRBV18 and TRBJ2-7, with D possibly matching TRBD1 (5 bases). Per germline, CDR1 KGHSH and CDR2 LQKENI. The CDR3 length is 15 residues. V was cut by 2 bases and J by 2 bases, with 13 bases left in between. The CDR3 sequence: CASSPSRVAPYEQYF. The DNA of the CDR3 is TGTGCCAGCTCACCATCCAGGGTAGCCCCCTACGAGCAGTACTTC. Complete variable domain (other parts from reference TRBV18 and TRBJ2-7): NAGVMQNPRHLVRRRGQEARLRCSPMKGHSHVYWYRQLPEEGLKFMVYLQKENIIDESGMPKERFSAEFPKEGPSILRIQQVVRGDSAAYFCASSPSRVAPYEQYFGPGTRLTVT.

The table lists this clone with a few counts. The sample carries other DNA sequences with the same CDR3. The rearrangement uses TRBV10-3 and TRBJ2-7, with a tentative D call TRBD2 (6 bases). The V gene's germline CDR1 is ENHRY and CDR2 SYGVKD. Trimming removed 2 bases from V and 7 bases from J, with 6 bases in between. This CDR3 is 11 amino acids long. In DNA form, the CDR3 reads TGTGCCATCAGTGAGGCGGGGGAGCAGTACTTC. Protein product: CAISEAGEQYF.

The chain is built from TRBV28 and TRBJ2-7; D gene unclear. The germline V gene has CDR1 MDHEN and CDR2 SYDVKM. This CDR3 region has 13 residues. Trimming shortened V by 2 bases and J by 4 bases, and 9 bases separated the two germline ends. CDR3 bases: TGTGCCAGCAGTTTACGCATGAGGTACGAGCAGTACTTC. Translation gives CASSLRMRYEQYF. The full variable domain, with the rest looked up from reference TRBV28 and TRBJ2-7, is DVKVTQSSRYLVKRTGEKVFLECVQDMDHENMFWYRQDPGLGLRLIYFSYDVKMKEKGDIPEGYSVSREKKERFSLILESASTNQTSMYLCASSLRMRYEQYFGPGTRLTVT.

The J gene is TRBJ1-4, the V gene TRBV5-8, with unresolved D. The V end lost 4 bases, the J end lost 4 bases, and 14 bases lay between the germline ends. The germline V gene has CDR1 SGHTS and CDR2 YDEGEE. The CDR3 contains 15 residues. The CDR3 is CASSRKQLFNEKLFF. The CDR3, as DNA: TGTGCCAGCAGCCGGAAACAGTTATTTAATGAAAAACTGTTTTTT.

The genes are TRBV7-2 and TRBJ2-7; a possible D gene is TRBD1 (6 bases). The germline CDR1 and CDR2 sequences are SGHTA and FQGNSA. CDR3 length: 16 residues. V lost 8 bases, J lost 0 bases, and 20 bases lay in between. The chain's CDR3 is CASGDMTGRNSYEQYF. As DNA, the CDR3 is TGTGCCAGCGGCGATATGACAGGTCGGAACTCCTACGAGCAGTACTTC.

The chain is built from TRBV6-1 and TRBJ2-1; D perhaps matches TRBD2 (6 bases). The CDR3 loop spans 14 amino acids. V shed 6 bases and J shed 5 bases, with 14 bases lying between them. Germline V CDR1 and CDR2: MNHNS, SASEGT. The CDR3 DNA follows: TGTGCCAGCAGGGGGAGTCTAGCGAACAATGAGCAGTTCTTC. It translates to CASRGSLANNEQFF.

The chain uses TRBV18 and TRBJ2-5; no reliable D call. This CDR3 region has 15 residues. The ends were cut back, 2 bases at V and 1 base at J, with 11 bases in the middle. The germline V gene encodes CDR1 KGHSH and CDR2 LQKENI. The CDR3 nucleotides are TGTGCCAGCTCACCATCCCCCCTGGTCCAAGAGACCCAGTACTTC. Translated, it gives CASSPSPLVQETQYF.

The chain employs TRBV27 and TRBJ2-7; maybe TRBD1 (6 bases). CDR1 and CDR2 from the germline V gene are MNHEY and SMNVEV (reference sequence). The CDR3 consists of 15 residues. The germline V and J ends were trimmed by 2 bases and 3 bases, with 14 bases remaining between them. The CDR3 reads CASSLRGKGGYEQYF. The CDR3, as DNA: TGTGCCAGCAGTTTACGGGGAAAAGGGGGCTACGAGCAGTACTTC.

The chain recombines TRBV28 with TRBJ1-2, with D uncertain. Germline CDR1 MDHEN, CDR2 SYDVKM. This CDR3 comprises 13 residues. V lost 5 bases to trimming and J lost 8 bases, with 15 bases between them. The CDR3 DNA follows: TGTGCCAGCAGTCGGAACGGAGGTGGGGGCTACACCTTC. This sequence encodes CASSRNGGGGYTF.

The chain has TRBV7-6 and TRBJ2-6, with no clear D. CDR1 is SGHVS, CDR2 FNYEAQ, per germline. This CDR3 is 17 amino acids long. The ends were cut back, 8 bases at V and 0 bases at J, with 17 bases in the middle. The CDR3 spells CASASLDWVSGANVLTF. CDR3 DNA sequence: TGTGCCAGCGCAAGTCTCGACTGGGTCTCTGGGGCCAACGTCCTGACTTTC.

J is TRBJ1-4 and V is TRBV28, with D unclear. V shed 5 bases and J shed 4 bases, with 14 bases lying between them. The CDR3 is 15 amino acids. Looked up from germline, CDR1 is MDHEN and CDR2 is SYDVKM. CDR3 in DNA: TGTGCCAGCAGTCCGGCGCGCGTTGTTAATGAAAAACTGTTTTTT. This sequence encodes CASSPARVVNEKLFF.

The chain couples TRBV5-1 to TRBJ2-7; 7 bases are a match to TRBD2. Germline V gene lookup returns CDR1 SGHRS and CDR2 YFSETQ. The CDR3 is 18 amino acids. V trimming: 0 bases; J trimming: 2 bases; junction bases outside the gene matches: 14. The CDR3 DNA reads as TGCGCCAGCAGCTTGGTCGGCTATGGCGGGAGCTCGGCCTACGAGCAGTACTTC. Encoded protein: CASSLVGYGGSSAYEQYF. Complete variable domain (other parts from reference TRBV5-1 and TRBJ2-7): KAGVTQTPRYLIKTRGQQVTLSCSPISGHRSVSWYQQTPGQGLQFLFEYFSETQRNKGNFPGRFSGRQFSNSRSEMNVSTLELGDSALYLCASSLVGYGGSSAYEQYFGPGTRLTVT.

This chain joins TRBV10-2 and TRBJ1-6; the D gene is possibly TRBD1 (5 bases). The length of the CDR3 is 16 residues. Germline V CDR1 and CDR2: WSHSY, SAAADI. The V end was cut by 2 bases, the J end by 7 bases, with 15 bases between. CDR3 DNA sequence: TGCGCCAGCAGTGAGGGGTTGGGACGCCTGAATTCACCCCTCCACTTT. This translates into CASSEGLGRLNSPLHF.

The V call is TRBV4-1, the J call TRBJ2-7; D gene ambiguous. This CDR3 comprises 14 residues. With 4 bases removed from V and 0 bases from J, the gap between germline ends came to 10 bases. Germline CDR1 is MGHRA and CDR2 is YSYEKL. CDR3 sequence reads: CASSPLRTSYEQYF. In DNA, the CDR3 is TGCGCCAGCAGCCCTCTGAGGACCTCCTACGAGCAGTACTTC.

In this sample, this clone turned up a few times. The gene calls are TRBV10-3 and TRBJ1-2; the match to TRBD1 covers 8 bases. The CDR3 has 16 residues. CDR1 and CDR2 (germline): ENHRY, SYGVKD. Trimming cost V 6 bases and J 6 bases; bases outside gene matches: 15. The CDR3 bases are TGTGCCATCAGCCAATCAGGGGGCAGGGTCGGCGATGGCTACACCTTC. This gives the protein CAISQSGGRVGDGYTF.

The J gene is TRBJ2-5, the V gene TRBV6-5; no firm D call. V gave up 0 bases and J gave up 7 bases, with 3 bases separating them. The CDR3 has 11 amino acids. Germline V gives CDR1 MNHEY, CDR2 SVGAGI. The CDR3 DNA reads as TGTGCCAGCAGTTACTCTGGGACCCAGTACTTC. This codes for CASSYSGTQYF.

The chain recombines TRBV9 with TRBJ2-3; no reliable D call. Germline CDR1 SGDLS, CDR2 YYNGEE. The germline V and J ends were trimmed by 0 bases and 2 bases, with 16 bases remaining between them. The CDR3 has 17 amino acids. CDR3 nucleotides: TGTGCCAGCAGCGTAGCTGGTAGGGTAACTAACACAGATACGCAGTATTTT. As protein: CASSVAGRVTNTDTQYF.

J is TRBJ1-2 and V is TRBV6-5; TRBD1 agrees at 11 bases. The germline gives CDR1 MNHEY, CDR2 SVGAGI. The CDR3 extends over 13 amino acids. V lost 6 bases, J lost 4 bases, and 1 base stayed unmatched. As DNA, the CDR3 is TGTGCCAGCAGGGGACAGGGGGGCTATGGCTACACCTTC. Translating it yields CASRGQGGYGYTF.

The chain links TRBV5-4 to TRBJ2-2; 8 bases map to TRBD1. This CDR3 has 15 residues. Germline V gives CDR1 SGHNT, CDR2 YYREEE (reference sequence). J gave up 2 bases and V 4 bases, and 4 bases lay outside the gene matches. CDR3 nucleotide sequence: TGTGCCAGCAGCCTGGACAGGGTTAACACCGGGGAGCTGTTTTTT. This sequence encodes CASSLDRVNTGELFF.

V usage is TRBV6-6 and J usage is TRBJ2-1; TRBD2 matches 8 bases. This CDR3 contains 15 residues. Germline trimming cut 4 bases from V and 5 bases from J; bases unmatched to any gene: 7. Germline loops: CDR1 MNHNY, CDR2 SVGAGI (reference sequence). Written as DNA, the CDR3 is TGTGCCAGCAGTTCCGGGACTAGTTCCAACAATGAGCAGTTCTTC. Protein product: CASSSGTSSNNEQFF.

Details on this clone: Within the sample, other DNA sequences also encode this same CDR3. This chain joins TRBV19 and TRBJ2-5, with TRBD2 matching 7 bases. V gave up 4 bases and J gave up 0 bases; unmatched junction bases: 2. This CDR3 region has 14 residues. Germline V gives CDR1 LNHDA, CDR2 SQIVND (reference sequence). The DNA of the CDR3 is TGTGCCAGTAGTAGCGGGGGATACCAAGAGACCCAGTACTTC. Translation: CASSSGGYQETQYF.

The chain combines TRBV5-5 with TRBJ1-6, with no clear D. CDR1 and CDR2 (germline): SGHKS, YYEKEE (reference sequence). V lost 0 bases, J lost 13 bases, and 8 bases lay in between. This CDR3 spans 12 amino acids. The CDR3 coding sequence is TGTGCCAGCAGCTTGGTGGGAGCTCCCCTCCACTTT. This translates into CASSLVGAPLHF. Full variable domain (remainder filled in from reference TRBV5-5 and TRBJ1-6): DAGVTQSPTHLIKTRGQQVTLRCSPISGHKSVSWYQQVLGQGPQFIFQYYEKEERGRGNFPDRFSARQFPNYSSELNVNALLLGDSALYLCASSLVGAPLHFGNGTRLTVT.

The gene calls are TRBV28 and TRBJ2-7, with D perhaps TRBD1 (5 bases). From germline, CDR1 is MDHEN and CDR2 SYDVKM. The CDR3 length is 15 residues. V lost 2 bases, J lost 1 base, and 12 bases lay in between. The CDR3 loop is CASSLPLTASYEQYF. The CDR3 DNA is TGTGCCAGCAGTTTACCTTTGACAGCTTCCTACGAGCAGTACTTC.

Of note for this clone: A much larger clone is a single base away; this may be a read error. The CDR3 sequence is CASRRTENTEAFF. In nucleotides, the CDR3 is TGTGCCAGCAGGCGGACAGAGAACACTGAAGCTTTCTTT. This chain links TRBV2 with TRBJ1-1; a weak D match, TRBD1 (6 bases). V lost 6 bases, J lost 1 base, and 9 bases lay in between. Germline V gene sequence: CDR1 SNHLY, CDR2 FYNNEI. The CDR3 covers 13 residues.

The rearrangement links TRBV5-1 to TRBJ1-2; no firm D call. CDR3 length: 14 amino acids. V was trimmed by 5 bases and J by 4 bases, leaving 15 bases between them. Germline V gene lookup returns CDR1 SGHRS and CDR2 YFSETQ. The CDR3 is CASRREGPPYGYTF. CDR3 DNA sequence: TGCGCCAGCAGAAGGGAGGGTCCTCCCTATGGCTACACCTTC.

Comment on this clone: With only one base between it and a far larger clone, this is likely a read error. The rearrangement links TRBV10-1 to TRBJ1-6, with D unresolved. The CDR3 extends over 14 amino acids. Trimming left V 3 bases short and J 4 bases short, with 7 bases between. Germline V gene lookup returns CDR1 WNHNN and CDR2 SYGVQD (reference sequence). The CDR3 sequence is CASSDEGYNSPLHF. CDR3 DNA sequence: TGCGCCAGCAGTGATGAGGGTTATAATTCACCCCTCCACTTT.